Below, one T cell receptor (beta chain) is given with its context. What it recognizes is unknown. Germline V gene data show CDR1 as SGHNT and CDR2 as YENEEA. The junction had 8 bases not matched to a gene; V was cut back by 5 bases and J by 4 bases. The CDR3 runs to 16 residues. The beta constant-region primer was an equimolar mix of two oligonucleotides covering TRBC1 and TRBC2. The ligated cDNA underwent four PCR rounds using SP2 and nested alpha and beta constant-region primers. The cDNA 3' end received a ligated single-stranded oligonucleotide carrying the SP2 primer and a 12-nucleotide UMI. Each CDR3 protein is one row after TCRdb ran MiXCR on the UMI-ligation and nested PCR reads. This table has over 110,000 distinct CDR3 sequences, approximately 21% appearing once. This sample is part of a study of naive and memory T cell subsets. Findings and caveats of the study: TCR counts from RNA may reflect activation-linked expression changes. A few larger clonotypes appeared in naive repertoires, especially CD8, possibly memory cells re-expressing CD45RA. Over 95% of naive TCR sequences appeared only once after error correction, unlike memory subsets. Clonotypes are single alpha or beta chains, not paired receptors.

The clonotype originates from a human donor in good health. The sequenced sample was naive CD8+ T cells from blood. V usage is TRBV11-3 and J usage is TRBJ2-2; 9 bases fit TRBD1. In DNA form, the CDR3 reads TGTGCCAGCAGCCCCCGGACAGGGGAATCCACCGGGGAGCTGTTTTTT. This sequence encodes CASSPRTGESTGELFF.